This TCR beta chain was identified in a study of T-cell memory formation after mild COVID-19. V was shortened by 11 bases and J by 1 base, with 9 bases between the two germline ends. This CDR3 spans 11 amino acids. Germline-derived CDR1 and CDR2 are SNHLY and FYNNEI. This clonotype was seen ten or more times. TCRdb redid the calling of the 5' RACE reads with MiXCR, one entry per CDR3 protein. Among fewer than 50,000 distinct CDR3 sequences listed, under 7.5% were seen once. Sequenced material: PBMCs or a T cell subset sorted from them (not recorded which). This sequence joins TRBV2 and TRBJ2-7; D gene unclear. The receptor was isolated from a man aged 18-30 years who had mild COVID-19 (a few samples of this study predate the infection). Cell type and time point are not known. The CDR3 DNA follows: TGTGCCGGCCAGAGTTCCTACGAGCAGTACTTC. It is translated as CAGQSSYEQYF.